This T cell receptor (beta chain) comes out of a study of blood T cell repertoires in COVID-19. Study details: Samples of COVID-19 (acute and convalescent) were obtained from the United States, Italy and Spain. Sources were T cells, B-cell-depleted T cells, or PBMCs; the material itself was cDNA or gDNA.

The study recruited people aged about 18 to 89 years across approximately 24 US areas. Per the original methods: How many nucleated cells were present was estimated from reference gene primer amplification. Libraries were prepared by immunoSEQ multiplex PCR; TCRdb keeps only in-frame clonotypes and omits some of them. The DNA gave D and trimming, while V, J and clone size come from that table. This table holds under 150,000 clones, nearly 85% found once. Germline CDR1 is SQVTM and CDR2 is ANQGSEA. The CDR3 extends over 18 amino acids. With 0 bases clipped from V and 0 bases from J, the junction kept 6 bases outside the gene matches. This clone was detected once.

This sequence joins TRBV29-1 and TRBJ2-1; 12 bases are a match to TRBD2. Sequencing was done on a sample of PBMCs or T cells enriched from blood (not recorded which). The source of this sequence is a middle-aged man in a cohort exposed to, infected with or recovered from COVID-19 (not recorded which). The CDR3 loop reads CSVEETSGRRGSYNEQFF. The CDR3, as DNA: TGCAGCGTTGAAGAAACTAGCGGGAGGCGAGGCTCCTACAATGAGCAGTTCTTC.